This T cell receptor beta chain is drawn from a study of T cells in Graves' hyperthyroidism and ophthalmopathy. A remark on this clonotype: Antigen specificity is unknown.

Study results and caveats: Prediction of ophthalmopathy progression came a median roughly 6.4 months pre-onset. Blood samples included most of the expanded thyroid clonotypes exceeding 0.001.

The source material, RNA transcripts, was used to amplify TCR beta CDR3 regions. The TCR CDR3 first-round RT-PCR relied on the HTBI primer set. TCRdb ran MiXCR on the multiplex PCR reads and lists one entry per CDR3 protein. The table has roughly 660,000 distinct CDR3 sequences, about 18% seen once. V was cut by 2 bases and J by 2 bases, with 13 bases left in between. Germline V gene data show CDR1 as SGHAT and CDR2 as FQNNGV. The CDR3 runs to 15 residues. Sequencing used blood. The TCR was taken from a man aged 50 to 59 with Graves' hyperthyroidism. This chain joins TRBV11-2 and TRBJ2-7; D perhaps matches TRBD2 (6 bases). The CDR3 DNA reads TGTGCCAGCAGCTTATTGGCGGGAAACACCTACGAGCAGTACTTC. This encodes CASSLLAGNTYEQYF.